The 30 T cell receptor beta chains given below trace back to one sample, sequenced in a study of CD8+ T cells in alopecia areata. Once RNA had been extracted, it was reverse transcribed into cDNA to act as the sequencing template. The assay was immunoSEQ multiplex PCR, and TCRdb's table has in-frame clones only and misses some. The data show roughly 180,000 clones, 40% to 65% seen once. Treatment indicated: oral pan-JAK inhibitor, 5-10 mg twice daily. The sequenced sample was CD8+ T cells sorted from blood, obtained at week 24, from a patient treated with tofacitinib. These receptor sequences come from a human donor with alopecia areata.

This clone was seen a handful of times. This sequence joins TRBV29-1 and TRBJ1-1; D is perhaps TRBD1 (6 bases). The CDR3 runs 13 residues. From germline, CDR1 is SQVTM and CDR2 ANQGSEA. Trimming took off 3 bases at V and 1 base at J, with 9 bases between the two ends. This chain's CDR3 is CSVEQGRNTEAFF. The DNA for the CDR3 is TGCAGCGTTGAGCAGGGGAGGAACACTGAAGCTTTCTTT. Variable domain in full (rest from reference TRBV29-1 and TRBJ1-1): SAVISQKPSRDICQRGTSLTIQCQVDSQVTMMFWYRQQPGQSLTLIATANQGSEATYESGFVIDKFPISRPNLTFSTLTVSNMSPEDSSIYLCSVEQGRNTEAFFGQGTRLTVV.

The V gene is TRBV29-1, the J gene TRBJ1-2; tentatively, D is TRBD1 (5 bases). The CDR3 length is 14 residues. The germline gives CDR1 SQVTM, CDR2 ANQGSEA. V was clipped by 4 bases and J by 5 bases, with 17 bases between them. DNA for the CDR3: TGCAGCGTTGCCCGCCAGGAAGGGACTTATGGCTACACCTTC. Protein: CSVARQEGTYGYTF. Combining the CDR3 with reference TRBV29-1 and TRBJ1-2 gives the whole variable domain SAVISQKPSRDICQRGTSLTIQCQVDSQVTMMFWYRQQPGQSLTLIATANQGSEATYESGFVIDKFPISRPNLTFSTLTVSNMSPEDSSIYLCSVARQEGTYGYTFGSGTRLTVV.

The chain is built from TRBV30 and TRBJ2-3, with a weak D call TRBD2 (5 bases). V was clipped by 2 bases and J by 6 bases, with 12 bases between them. The germline V gene has CDR1 GTSNPN and CDR2 SVGIG (reference sequence). The CDR3 runs to 13 residues. Here the CDR3 DNA reads TGTGCCTGGAGTCCGGACTGGTGGGATACGCAGTATTTT. This gives the protein CAWSPDWWDTQYF.

This chain uses TRBV6-5 with TRBJ2-7; perhaps TRBD2 as D (5 bases). The CDR3 contains 14 residues. The ends were cut back, 2 bases at V and 1 base at J, with 9 bases in the middle. Germline V CDR1 and CDR2: MNHEY, SVGAGI. The CDR3 protein is CASSYTGESYEQYF. The CDR3, as DNA: TGTGCCAGCAGTTACACCGGGGAGTCCTACGAGCAGTACTTC.

This clone was seen a few times. The chain's CDR3 is CASSQSVSGATNEKLFF. DNA of the CDR3: TGCGCCAGCAGTCAATCGGTGTCGGGGGCAACTAATGAAAAACTGTTTTTT. V usage is TRBV23-1 and J usage is TRBJ1-4; tentative D call: TRBD1 (5 bases). TRBV23-1 is an ORF, with its function uncertain. The CDR3 extends over 17 amino acids. The V gene lost 0 bases and the J gene lost 0 bases, with 11 bases spanning the gap.

This chain connects TRBV15 to TRBJ2-1, with TRBD1 matching 8 bases. The CDR3 has 15 amino acids. Germline values: CDR1 LNHNV, CDR2 YYDKDF (reference sequence). The V segment lost 5 bases and the J segment 6 bases; nucleotides outside the gene matches: 9. In DNA, the CDR3 is TGTGCCACCAGCCAACAGGGGGTGAATAGCAATGAGCAGTTCTTC. Translating gives CATSQQGVNSNEQFF.

The J gene is TRBJ2-7, the V gene TRBV5-6; tentative D call: TRBD1 (6 bases). Per the germline V gene, CDR1 is SGHDT and CDR2 is YYEEEE. The CDR3 loop spans 13 amino acids. The ends were cut back, 9 bases at V and 1 base at J, with 14 bases in the middle. CDR3 nucleotide sequence: TGTGCCACCCACTCGACAGGTTCCTACGAGCAGTACTTC. Translating it yields CATHSTGSYEQYF.

The chain recombines TRBV5-8 with TRBJ2-1; D not certain. Germline CDR1 is SGHTS and CDR2 is YDEGEE. Trimming stripped 4 bases from V and 5 bases from J, with 10 bases between. This CDR3 comprises 13 residues. The CDR3 sequence is CASSQTPNNEQFF. The CDR3 nucleotides read TGTGCCAGCAGCCAAACGCCCAACAATGAGCAGTTCTTC. Combining the CDR3 with reference TRBV5-8 and TRBJ2-1 gives the whole variable domain EAGVTQSPTHLIKTRGQQATLRCSPISGHTSVYWYQQALGLGLQFLLWYDEGEERNRGNFPPRFSGRQFPNYSSELNVNALELEDSALYLCASSQTPNNEQFFGPGTRLTVL.

This chain links TRBV4-2 with TRBJ2-2; D gene ambiguous. CDR3 length: 13 amino acids. The germline V gene has CDR1 LGHNA and CDR2 YNFKEQ. Trimming removed 0 bases at V and 7 bases at J, with 6 bases between. This CDR3 is CASSQDYGGELFF. The CDR3 DNA follows: TGTGCCAGCAGCCAAGATTACGGCGGGGAGCTGTTTTTT.

The CDR3 DNA reads TGTGCCAGCAGCCTACGGGACAGGGACACTGAAGCTTTCTTT. Residues: CASSLRDRDTEAFF. This rearrangement joins TRBV7-3 to TRBJ1-1; 9 bases match TRBD1. The germline CDR1 and CDR2 sequences are SGHTA and FQGTGA. The CDR3 runs to 14 residues. The trim removed 5 bases at V and 3 bases at J, leaving 4 bases unmatched.

V is TRBV15 and J is TRBJ1-1; D is uncertain. This CDR3 has 12 residues. Trimming pared 5 bases from V and 1 base from J, leaving 5 bases between. Germline-derived CDR1 and CDR2 are LNHNV and YYDKDF (reference sequence). The CDR3 reads CATSLKNTEAFF. The CDR3 DNA follows: TGTGCCACCAGCCTTAAGAACACTGAAGCTTTCTTT.

This clone has more than one count but fewer than ten. The rearrangement links TRBV10-3 to TRBJ1-5; TRBD1 is a possible D gene (6 bases). There are 13 residues in the CDR3. V dropped 2 bases and J dropped 4 bases, with 6 bases sitting between them. Germline CDR1 and CDR2: ENHRY and SYGVKD. The CDR3 nucleotides read TGTGCCATCAGTGAGACAGGGAATCAGCCCCAGCATTTT. This gives the protein CAISETGNQPQHF.

The rearrangement links TRBV7-9 to TRBJ2-1; perhaps TRBD2 as D (6 bases). The CDR3 sequence is 14 residues long. Germline values: CDR1 SEHNR, CDR2 FQNEAQ (reference sequence). V was shortened by 5 bases and J by 2 bases, with 10 bases between the two germline ends. The CDR3 DNA reads as TGTGCCAGCAGCCGGGAGTCCACCTACAATGAGCAGTTCTTC. Translation: CASSRESTYNEQFF.

The J gene is TRBJ2-1, the V gene TRBV27, with 12 bases that match TRBD2. CDR3 length: 14 amino acids. The germline CDR1 and CDR2 sequences are MNHEY and SMNVEV (reference sequence). V trimming: 10 bases; J trimming: 10 bases; junction bases outside the gene matches: 11. The CDR3 here is CATKLAGGPREQFF. In DNA form, the CDR3 reads TGTGCCACCAAACTAGCGGGGGGACCACGGGAGCAGTTCTTC.

CDR3 DNA sequence: TGTGCCAGCCGGGCCCGGGGGGAGAACACTGAAGCTTTCTTT. Encoded protein: CASRARGENTEAFF. The chain couples TRBV25-1 to TRBJ1-1, with D possibly matching TRBD1 (5 bases). The ends were cut back, 8 bases at V and 1 base at J, with 14 bases in the middle. The germline CDR1 and CDR2 sequences are MGHDK and SYGVNS. This CDR3 spans 14 amino acids.

This chain connects TRBV11-2 to TRBJ1-2; the D gene is possibly TRBD1 (6 bases). Germline CDR1 and CDR2: SGHAT and FQNNGV. This CDR3 is built from 16 residues. Trimming pared 5 bases from V and 2 bases from J, leaving 18 bases between. CDR3 sequence (DNA): TGTGCCAGCAGCATCAGGGGAGGTATTCAGAACTATGGCTACACCTTC. Translating gives CASSIRGGIQNYGYTF.

This clone was counted only a few times. J is TRBJ2-5 and V is TRBV5-1, with D uncertain. CDR3 length: 13 amino acids. Germline V gives CDR1 SGHRS, CDR2 YFSETQ. Trimming took off 1 base at V and 2 bases at J, with 6 bases between the two ends. Here the CDR3 DNA reads TGCGCCAGCAGCTTGCAGGATCAAGAGACCCAGTACTTC. Translated: CASSLQDQETQYF.

The sample holds a few counts of this clone. The chain joins TRBV29-1 to TRBJ2-6; weak D call: TRBD1 (6 bases). The ends were cut back, 7 bases at V and 0 bases at J, with 10 bases in the middle. This CDR3 comprises 14 residues. Germline V lookup: CDR1 SQVTM, CDR2 ANQGSEA. The CDR3 protein is CSADSCSGANVLTF. The CDR3 region has the DNA TGCAGCGCGGACAGTTGCTCTGGGGCCAACGTCCTGACTTTC.

The V and J genes are TRBV30 and TRBJ2-5; D possibly corresponds to TRBD2 (5 bases). V was pared by 2 bases and J by 2 bases, with 12 bases between. There are 14 residues in the CDR3. CDR1 is GTSNPN, CDR2 SVGIG, per germline (reference sequence). The CDR3 DNA reads as TGTGCCTGGAGTCCCGGGGTAGGGCAAGAGACCCAGTACTTC. It yields the protein CAWSPGVGQETQYF.

This clone showed up just a few times. The rearrangement links TRBV7-9 to TRBJ1-6; D call uncertain. From germline, CDR1 is SEHNR and CDR2 FQNEAQ (reference sequence). This CDR3 has 12 amino acids. V was pared by 4 bases and J by 7 bases, with 5 bases between. DNA for the CDR3: TGTGCCAGCAGCTCGGACAATTCACCCCTCCACTTT. This sequence encodes CASSSDNSPLHF.

Here the CDR3 DNA reads TGCGCCAGCAGCCAATCAGGGGGCAATGAAGCTTTCTTT. It is translated as CASSQSGGNEAFF. V and J are TRBV4-3 and TRBJ1-1, with 8 bases lining up with TRBD1. In germline, CDR1 is LGHNA, CDR2 YSLEER. Trimming removed 2 bases from V and 7 bases from J; junction bases left unmatched: 3. The CDR3 runs 13 residues.

This clone has more than one count but fewer than ten. The chain carries TRBV7-9 and TRBJ2-7; D not certain. Trimming removed 4 bases at V and 7 bases at J, with 8 bases between. Germline V gene data show CDR1 as SEHNR and CDR2 as FQNEAQ (reference sequence). CDR3 size: 11 residues. The CDR3 here is CASSSGPEQYF. The CDR3 region has the DNA TGTGCCAGCAGCTCAGGACCGGAGCAGTACTTC.

This clone was counted only a few times. The chain has TRBV6-6 and TRBJ1-5; the D is unclear. Germline V gene sequence: CDR1 MNHNY, CDR2 SVGAGI (reference sequence). CDR3 length equals 14 residues. Trimming removed 1 base from V and 1 base from J, with 5 bases in between. CDR3 sequence: CASSYYGSNQPQHF. Written as DNA, the CDR3 is TGTGCCAGCAGTTACTACGGCAGCAATCAGCCCCAGCATTTT.

V and J are TRBV25-1 and TRBJ2-3, with TRBD2 as a possible D gene (6 bases). This CDR3 has 16 amino acids. CDR1 is MGHDK and CDR2 is SYGVNS in the germline V gene. V was clipped by 4 bases and J by 2 bases, with 16 bases between them. This chain's CDR3 is CASSGGTKRSTDTQYF. CDR3 nucleotide sequence: TGTGCCAGCAGTGGCGGGACGAAACGTTCCACAGATACGCAGTATTTT.

The gene calls are TRBV23-1 and TRBJ1-2; D is uncertain. TRBV23-1 is an ORF for which the function is uncertain. The CDR3 length is 17 residues. V was shortened by 1 base and J by 7 bases, with 22 bases between the two germline ends. The CDR3 nucleotides are TGCGCCAGCAGTCAATTCCTGGATTTAGGGCCCCTATGTGGCTACACCTTC. It encodes CASSQFLDLGPLCGYTF.

There are a few counts of this clone. The chain carries TRBV7-6 and TRBJ2-2; 7 bases align to TRBD1. After removal of 4 bases from V and 5 bases from J, the junction contained 10 bases not matched to a gene. CDR3 length: 16 amino acids. Germline V gene lookup returns CDR1 SGHVS and CDR2 FNYEAQ. For the CDR3, the DNA is TGTGCCAGCAGCTCGCCCAGACAGGGCGGGACCGGGGAGCTGTTTTTT. Amino acids: CASSSPRQGGTGELFF.

This chain uses TRBV25-1 with TRBJ1-2; possibly TRBD1 for D (5 bases). Germline CDR1 is MGHDK and CDR2 is SYGVNS. Trimming shortened V by 0 bases and J by 6 bases, and 20 bases separated the two germline ends. This CDR3 has 17 amino acids. This CDR3 is CASSEYRGVNGGDGYTF. CDR3 sequence (DNA): TGTGCCAGCAGTGAATATCGAGGGGTTAATGGGGGTGATGGCTACACCTTC.

The chain employs TRBV2 and TRBJ2-1, with 8 nucleotides matching TRBD2. This CDR3 spans 15 amino acids. The trim removed 4 bases at V and 5 bases at J, leaving 7 bases unmatched. Per germline, CDR1 SNHLY and CDR2 FYNNEI. The CDR3 region is CASSVSGGTHNEQFF. In DNA, the CDR3 is TGTGCCAGCAGTGTCTCGGGGGGGACCCACAATGAGCAGTTCTTC.

V usage is TRBV6-1 and J usage is TRBJ1-5; D gene uncertain. The V gene lost 0 bases and the J gene lost 3 bases, with 12 bases spanning the gap. Germline V lookup: CDR1 MNHNS, CDR2 SASEGT. The CDR3 has 16 residues. CDR3 in amino acids: CASSEAGWGYNQPQHF. The CDR3 region has the DNA TGTGCCAGCAGTGAAGCCGGGTGGGGTTACAATCAGCCCCAGCATTTT.

The chain employs TRBV11-2 and TRBJ1-1; D remains unclear. The CDR3 spans 13 residues. Germline CDR1 and CDR2: SGHAT and FQNNGV. The ends were cut back, 5 bases at V and 7 bases at J, with 14 bases in the middle. CDR3 in DNA: TGTGCCAGCAGCAGGGCTCGAACGAATGAAGCTTTCTTT. Translating it yields CASSRARTNEAFF. Complete variable domain (other parts from reference TRBV11-2 and TRBJ1-1): EAGVAQSPRYKIIEKRQSVAFWCNPISGHATLYWYQQILGQGPKLLIQFQNNGVVDDSQLPKDRFSAERLKGVDSTLKIQPAKLEDSAVYLCASSRARTNEAFFGQGTRLTVV.